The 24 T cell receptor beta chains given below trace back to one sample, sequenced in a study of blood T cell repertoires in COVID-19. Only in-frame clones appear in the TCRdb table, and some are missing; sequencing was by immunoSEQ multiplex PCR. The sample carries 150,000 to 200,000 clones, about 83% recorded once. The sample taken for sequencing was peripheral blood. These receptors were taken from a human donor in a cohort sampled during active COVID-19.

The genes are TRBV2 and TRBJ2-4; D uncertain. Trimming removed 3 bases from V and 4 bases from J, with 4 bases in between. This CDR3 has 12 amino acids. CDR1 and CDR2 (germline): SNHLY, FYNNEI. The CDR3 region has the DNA TGTGCCAGCAGTGACAGAAAAAACATTCAGTACTTC. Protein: CASSDRKNIQYF.

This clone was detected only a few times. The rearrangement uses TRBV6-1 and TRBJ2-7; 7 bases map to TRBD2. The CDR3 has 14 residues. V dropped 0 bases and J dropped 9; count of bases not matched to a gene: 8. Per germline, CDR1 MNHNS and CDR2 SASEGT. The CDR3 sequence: CASSEAPGEGGQYF. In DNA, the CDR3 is TGTGCCAGCAGTGAAGCGCCCGGGGAGGGTGGGCAGTACTTC.

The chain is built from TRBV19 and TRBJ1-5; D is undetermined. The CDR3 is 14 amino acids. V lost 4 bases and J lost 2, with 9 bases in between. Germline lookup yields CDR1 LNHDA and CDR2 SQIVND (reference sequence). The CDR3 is CASSTLQGNQPQHF. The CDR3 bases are TGTGCCAGTAGTACCCTCCAGGGCAATCAGCCCCAGCATTTT.

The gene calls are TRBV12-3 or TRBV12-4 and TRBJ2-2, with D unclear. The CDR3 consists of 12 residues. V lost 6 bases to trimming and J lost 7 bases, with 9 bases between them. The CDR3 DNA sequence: TGTGCCAGCAGCCTACTAAACGGGGAGCTGTTTTTT. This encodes CASSLLNGELFF.

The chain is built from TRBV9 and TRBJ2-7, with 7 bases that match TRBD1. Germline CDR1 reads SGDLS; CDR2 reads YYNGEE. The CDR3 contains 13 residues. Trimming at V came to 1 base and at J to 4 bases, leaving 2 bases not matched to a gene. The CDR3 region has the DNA TGTGCCAGCAGCGTATCAGGGGGATACGAGCAGTACTTC. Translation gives CASSVSGGYEQYF.

CDR3 sequence reads: CASSLLRGYTF. For the CDR3, the DNA is TGTGCCAGCAGCTTACTGCGCGGCTACACCTTC. The V and J genes are TRBV7-9 and TRBJ1-2; D gene uncertain. V lost 2 bases to trimming and J lost 8 bases, with 6 bases between them. CDR3 length: 11 amino acids. Germline V CDR1 and CDR2: SEHNR, FQNEAQ (reference sequence).

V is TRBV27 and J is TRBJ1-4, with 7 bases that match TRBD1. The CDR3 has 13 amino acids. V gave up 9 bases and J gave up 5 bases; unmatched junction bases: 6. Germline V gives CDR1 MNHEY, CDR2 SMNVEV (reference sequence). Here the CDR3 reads CASSYRGNEKLFF. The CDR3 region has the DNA TGTGCCAGTTCCTACAGGGGCAATGAAAAACTGTTTTTT.

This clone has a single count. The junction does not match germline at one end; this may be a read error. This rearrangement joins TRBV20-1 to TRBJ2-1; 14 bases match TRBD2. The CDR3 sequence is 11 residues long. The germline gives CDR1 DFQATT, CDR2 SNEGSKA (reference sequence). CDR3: CSARGTSGRIF. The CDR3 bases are TGCAGTGCTAGGGGGACTAGCGGGAGAATCTTC.

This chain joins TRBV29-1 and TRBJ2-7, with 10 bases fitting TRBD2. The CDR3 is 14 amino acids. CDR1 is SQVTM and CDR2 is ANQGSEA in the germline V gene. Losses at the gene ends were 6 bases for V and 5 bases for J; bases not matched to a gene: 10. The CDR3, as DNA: TGCAGCGTCCCCAAGCGGGAGGGCCTCCACGAGCAGTACTTC. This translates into CSVPKREGLHEQYF.

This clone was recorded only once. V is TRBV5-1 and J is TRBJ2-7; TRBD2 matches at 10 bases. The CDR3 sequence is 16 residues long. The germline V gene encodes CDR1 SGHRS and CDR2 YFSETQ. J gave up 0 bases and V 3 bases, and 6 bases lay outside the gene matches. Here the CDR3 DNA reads TGCGCCAGCAGCTCCGGGACTAGCGCCTACTCCTACGAGCAGTACTTC. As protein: CASSSGTSAYSYEQYF.

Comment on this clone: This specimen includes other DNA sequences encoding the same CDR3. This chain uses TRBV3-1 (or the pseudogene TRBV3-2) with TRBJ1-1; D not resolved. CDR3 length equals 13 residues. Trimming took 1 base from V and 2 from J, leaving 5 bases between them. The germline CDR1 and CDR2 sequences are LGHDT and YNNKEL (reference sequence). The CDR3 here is CASSQAGNTEAFF. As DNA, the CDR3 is TGTGCCAGCAGCCAAGCAGGAAACACTGAAGCTTTCTTT.

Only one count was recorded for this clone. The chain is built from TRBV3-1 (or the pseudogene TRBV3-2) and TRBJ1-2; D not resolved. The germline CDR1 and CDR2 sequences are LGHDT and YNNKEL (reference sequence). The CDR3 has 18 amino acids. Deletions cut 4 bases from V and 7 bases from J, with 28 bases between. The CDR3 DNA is TGTGCCAGCAGCCTAGCGGCGGCGAGGGTGGCGGGAAAAAGTGGCTACACCTTC. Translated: CASSLAAARVAGKSGYTF.

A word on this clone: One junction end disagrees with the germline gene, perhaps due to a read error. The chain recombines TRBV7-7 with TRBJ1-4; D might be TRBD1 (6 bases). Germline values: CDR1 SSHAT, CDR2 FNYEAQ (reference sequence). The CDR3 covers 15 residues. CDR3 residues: CASSRTASLNEKLFF. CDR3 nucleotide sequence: TGTGCTAGCAGCCGGACAGCCAGCCTTAATGAAAAACTGTTTTTT.

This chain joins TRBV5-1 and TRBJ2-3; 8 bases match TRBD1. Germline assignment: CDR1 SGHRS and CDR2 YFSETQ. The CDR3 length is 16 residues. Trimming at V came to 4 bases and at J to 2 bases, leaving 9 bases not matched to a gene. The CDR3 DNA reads TGCGCCAGCAGCGCAGGGGGCGCGGGGTTCACAGATACGCAGTATTTT. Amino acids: CASSAGGAGFTDTQYF.

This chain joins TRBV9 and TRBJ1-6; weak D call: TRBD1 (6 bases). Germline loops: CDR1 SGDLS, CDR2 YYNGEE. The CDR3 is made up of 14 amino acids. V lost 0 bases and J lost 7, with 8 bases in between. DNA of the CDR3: TGTGCCAGCAGCGTAGACAGGGCCAATTCACCCCTCCACTTT. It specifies CASSVDRANSPLHF.

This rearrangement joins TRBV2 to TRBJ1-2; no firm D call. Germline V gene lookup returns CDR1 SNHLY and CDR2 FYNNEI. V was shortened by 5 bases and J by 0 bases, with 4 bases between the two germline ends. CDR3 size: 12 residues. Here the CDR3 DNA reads TGTGCCAGCAGTCGGTCTAACTATGGCTACACCTTC. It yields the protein CASSRSNYGYTF. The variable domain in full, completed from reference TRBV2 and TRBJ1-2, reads EPEVTQTPSHQVTQMGQEVILRCVPISNHLYFYWYRQILGQKVEFLVSFYNNEISEKSEIFDDQFSVERPDGSNFTLKIRSTKLEDSAMYFCASSRSNYGYTFGSGTRLTVV.

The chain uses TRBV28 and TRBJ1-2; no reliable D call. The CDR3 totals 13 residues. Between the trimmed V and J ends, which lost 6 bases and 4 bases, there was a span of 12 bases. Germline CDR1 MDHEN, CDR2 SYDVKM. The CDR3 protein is CASSPTASYGYTF. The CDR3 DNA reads TGTGCCAGCAGCCCTACCGCTAGCTATGGCTACACCTTC.

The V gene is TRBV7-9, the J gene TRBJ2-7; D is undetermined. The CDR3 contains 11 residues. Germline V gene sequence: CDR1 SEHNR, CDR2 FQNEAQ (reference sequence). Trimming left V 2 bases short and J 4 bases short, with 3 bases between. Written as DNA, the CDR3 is TGTGCCAGCAGCTTACGTTACGAGCAGTACTTC. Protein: CASSLRYEQYF.

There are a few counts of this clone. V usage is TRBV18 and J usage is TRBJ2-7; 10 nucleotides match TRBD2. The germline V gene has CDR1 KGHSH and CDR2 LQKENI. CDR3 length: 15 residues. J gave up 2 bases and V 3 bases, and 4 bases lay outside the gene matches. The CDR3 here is CASSPSLAGPYEQYF. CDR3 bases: TGTGCCAGCTCACCGTCACTAGCGGGGCCCTACGAGCAGTACTTC. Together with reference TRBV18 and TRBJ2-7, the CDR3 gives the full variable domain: NAGVMQNPRHLVRRRGQEARLRCSPMKGHSHVYWYRQLPEEGLKFMVYLQKENIIDESGMPKERFSAEFPKEGPSILRIQQVVRGDSAAYFCASSPSLAGPYEQYFGPGTRLTVT.

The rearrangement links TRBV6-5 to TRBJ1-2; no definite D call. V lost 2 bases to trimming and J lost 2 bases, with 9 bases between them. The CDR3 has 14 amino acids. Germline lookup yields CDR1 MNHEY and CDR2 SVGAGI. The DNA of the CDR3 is TGTGCCAGCAGTTACGCGGAGCTCAACTATGGCTACACCTTC. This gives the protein CASSYAELNYGYTF.

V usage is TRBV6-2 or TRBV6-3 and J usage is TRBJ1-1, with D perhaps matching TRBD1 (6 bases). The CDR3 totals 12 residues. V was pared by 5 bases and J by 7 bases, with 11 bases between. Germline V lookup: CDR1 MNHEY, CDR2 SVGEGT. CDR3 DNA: TGTGCCAGCAGTCACGGGGACATTGAAGCTTTCTTT. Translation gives CASSHGDIEAFF.

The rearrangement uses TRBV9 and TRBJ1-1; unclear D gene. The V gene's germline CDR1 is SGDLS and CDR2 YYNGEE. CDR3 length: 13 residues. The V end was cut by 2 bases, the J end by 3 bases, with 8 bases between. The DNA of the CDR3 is TGTGCCAGCAGCGTCAACCGGGACACTGAAGCTTTCTTT. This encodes CASSVNRDTEAFF.

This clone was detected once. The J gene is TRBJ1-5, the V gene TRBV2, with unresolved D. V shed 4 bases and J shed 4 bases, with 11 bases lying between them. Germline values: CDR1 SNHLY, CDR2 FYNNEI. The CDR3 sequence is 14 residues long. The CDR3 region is CASSALAENQPQHF. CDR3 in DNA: TGTGCCAGCAGTGCTCTGGCGGAGAATCAGCCCCAGCATTTT.

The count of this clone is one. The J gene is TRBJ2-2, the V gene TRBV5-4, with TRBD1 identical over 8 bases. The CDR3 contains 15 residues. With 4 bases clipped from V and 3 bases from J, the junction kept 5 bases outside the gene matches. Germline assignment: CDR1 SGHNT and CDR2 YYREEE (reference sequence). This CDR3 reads CASSRGTGDTGELFF. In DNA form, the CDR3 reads TGTGCCAGCAGCCGAGGGACAGGAGACACCGGGGAGCTGTTTTTT.